These T cell receptor beta chains were read from a single sample in a study of T cells in tuberculosis. Sequencing used immunoSEQ multiplex PCR; TCRdb keeps in-frame clones, though not all of them. The top ten clones hold 5% to 8% of a sample with over 20,000 clones, roughly 97% of them seen once. Specimen: PBMCs. All receptors come from a donor aged 10-29 years with latent tuberculosis or without tuberculosis infection. Each CDR3 is given with its conserved first and last residue. The D gene is left open where the match is weak. Clone size is given for some rows only: seen once, a few or many times, or a class if the clone is expanded.

TRBJ2-7 TRBV4-1 - - TGCGCCAGCAGCCCCTCCCCGGGGGTCCTCTACGAGCAGTACTTC CASSPSPGVLYEQYF
TRBJ1-5 TRBV7-8 - - TGTGCCAGCAGCTTAGACGCTGGGGGCTCGGGACAGCCCCAGCATTTT CASSLDAGGSGQPQHF
TRBJ1-5 TRBV9 - - TGTGCCAGCAGCGTAGGGGGGCCTTTTATAGGCAATCAGCCCCAGCATTTT CASSVGGPFIGNQPQHF
TRBJ1-2 TRBV19 - - TGTGCCAGTACGAAGGGAGTCTATGGCTACACCTTC CASTKGVYGYTF
TRBJ2-7 TRBV7-8 - TRBD2 TGTGCCAGCAGCGCCTGGGGGGACTACCTACACGAGCAGTACTTC CASSAWGDYLHEQYF
TRBJ2-3 TRBV30 - - TGTGCCTGGACGATAGGGGTTGGAGATACGCAGTATTTT CAWTIGVGDTQYF
TRBJ2-7 TRBV11-3 - - TGTGCCAGCAGCTTAGCAGGGGGGTACTCCTACGAGCAGTACTTC CASSLAGGYSYEQYF
TRBJ1-1 TRBV7-2 once - TGTGCCAGCAGCTTGATCGACACCTCTGAAGCTTTCTTT CASSLIDTSEAFF
TRBJ1-2 TRBV5-6 - - TGTGCCAGCAGCTTGGGGCACAGCAGAAACTATGGCTACACCTTC CASSLGHSRNYGYTF
TRBJ2-7 TRBV5-6 - TRBD2 TGTGCCAGCAGCCTCCTGCCGGGACTAGCCTTCTACGAGCAGTACTTC CASSLLPGLAFYEQYF
TRBJ2-2 TRBV6-5 - TRBD1 TGTGCCAGCATTTCAAACAGGGGCACCGGGGAGCTGTTTTTT CASISNRGTGELFF
TRBJ2-1 TRBV27 - - TGTGCCAGCAGTTTATCAAGGAGCTCCTACAATGAGCAGTTCTTC CASSLSRSSYNEQFF
TRBJ2-1 TRBV19 - TRBD2 TGTGCCAGTAGTATCTACAGCGGGAGTTTCTATGAGCAGTTCTTC CASSIYSGSFYEQFF
TRBJ2-5 TRBV13 - - TGTGCCAGCAGCTGGACTCGGGAGACCCAGTACTTC CASSWTRETQYF
TRBJ2-3 TRBV18 - - TGTGCCAGCTCACCACGGTCCAGGTTCACAGATACGCAGTATTTT CASSPRSRFTDTQYF
TRBJ2-3 TRBV28 - - TGTGCCAGCTTTGGGACACGGGAAGAGGATACGCAGTATTTT CASFGTREEDTQYF
TRBJ2-4 TRBV6-5 - - TGTGCCAGCAGTTCTACAGGGACTATAGCCAAAAACATTCAGTACTTC CASSSTGTIAKNIQYF
TRBJ1-3 TRBV4-1 once TRBD1 TGCGCCAGCAGCCAAGAAACTTCCGGGACAGCCGGAAACACCATATATTTT CASSQETSGTAGNTIYF
TRBJ2-3 TRBV4-3 - - TGCGCCAGCAGCCGACAAGGACTGGGAAACCCCACAGATACGCAGTATTTT CASSRQGLGNPTDTQYF
TRBJ2-2 TRBV19 - TRBD1 TGTGCCAGTAGTTTTACCCTACCCGGGACAGAGAACACCGGGGAGCTGTTTTTT CASSFTLPGTENTGELFF
TRBJ1-1 TRBV7-2 - - TGTGCCAGCAGACCTACAAACCCCCTTATAGACGCCCCGGGAGCGGCTTTCTTT CASRPTNPLIDAPGAAFF
TRBJ2-1 TRBV4-3 - - TGCGCCAGCAGCCAAGAGGGGGGGCCATTCTACAATGAGCAGTTCTTC CASSQEGGPFYNEQFF